This T cell receptor beta chain was recorded in a study of T cell responses to AZD1222 COVID-19 vaccine. As for the study in general: Samples with a second dose at about 4 or about 12 weeks were pooled together. Points from the study as a whole: Baseline antibody screening turned up just 6 or 7 seropositive AZD1222 recipients. White British donors predominated, females outnumbered males, and clonal diversity was possibly underestimated. Sampling that yielded the repertoires occurred only after the peak T cell response.

Concerning this clone itself: The antigen is undetermined.

Assay used: immunoSEQ multiplex PCR; TCRdb lists only in-frame clones, some missing. Here the sample spans about 190,000 clones, roughly 88% being singletons. V lost 5 bases and J 4 bases, leaving 15 bases between the germline ends. Germline-derived CDR1 and CDR2 are SGHTA and FQGNSA. The CDR3 spans 14 residues. The receptor comes from an adult in good health. Sequenced here: peripheral blood, sampled on day 0 of AZD1222 vaccination. The chain combines TRBV7-2 with TRBJ2-7; tentatively, D is TRBD2 (6 bases). Here the CDR3 reads CASSLRDHLYEQYF. DNA for the CDR3: TGTGCCAGCAGCCTGCGGGACCACCTATACGAGCAGTACTTC.